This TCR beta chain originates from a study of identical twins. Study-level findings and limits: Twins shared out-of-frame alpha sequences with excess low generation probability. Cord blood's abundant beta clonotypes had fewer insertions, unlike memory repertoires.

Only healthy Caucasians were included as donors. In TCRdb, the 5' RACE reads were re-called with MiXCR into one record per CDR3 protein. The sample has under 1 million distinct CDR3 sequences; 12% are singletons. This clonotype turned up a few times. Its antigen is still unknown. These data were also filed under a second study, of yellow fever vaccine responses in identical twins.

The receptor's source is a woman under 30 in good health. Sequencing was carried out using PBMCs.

CDR3 in amino acids: CASSLPGRHTDTQYF. CDR3 coding DNA: TGCGCCAGCAGCTTGCCGGGACGCCACACAGATACGCAGTATTTT. The J gene is TRBJ2-3, the V gene TRBV5-1; D may match TRBD1 or TRBD2 (5 bases each). The V end lost 1 base, the J end lost 2 bases, and 11 bases lay between the germline ends. The CDR3 totals 15 residues. Per the germline V gene, CDR1 is SGHRS and CDR2 is YFSETQ. Combining the CDR3 with reference TRBV5-1 and TRBJ2-3 gives the whole variable domain KAGVTQTPRYLIKTRGQQVTLSCSPISGHRSVSWYQQTPGQGLQFLFEYFSETQRNKGNFPGRFSGRQFSNSRSEMNVSTLELGDSALYLCASSLPGRHTDTQYFGPGTRLTVL.